The clone carrying this T cell receptor beta chain came up once. The sample holds other DNA sequences that translate to the same CDR3. Naive CD8 populations comprised CD45RO-negative cells positively selected for CCR7, excluding terminally differentiated effector memory CD45RA+ cells. Each replicate PCR on the sorted subsets used approximately 200 ng DNA (around 31,000 T cell genomes). Some clones are missing from TCRdb's copy, which holds only in-frame ones; the method was immunoSEQ multiplex PCR. Found here are about 2 million clones, roughly 95% of them singletons; the top ten hold 1% to 1.5%. These data belong to a study of shared clonotypes between healthy human individuals. Study at large: Donors, aged 18 to 49, were a couple of women and a few men. There were three CD4 naive, three CD4 memory, two CD8 naive and one CD8 memory plates per donor.

Trimming removed 5 bases from V and 4 bases from J; junction bases left unmatched: 3. The CDR3 is 14 amino acids. Germline V gene lookup returns CDR1 MNHEY and CDR2 SMNVEV (reference sequence). This receptor was identified in a man aged 18 to 30 in good health. The V call is TRBV27, the J call TRBJ2-7; 12 nucleotides match TRBD2. Sequenced sample: naive CD8+ T cells sorted from blood. The CDR3 reads CASSPTSGRYEQYF. The CDR3 DNA reads as TGTGCCAGCAGTCCGACTAGCGGGAGATACGAGCAGTACTTC.